These 10 T cell receptor beta chains share one sample of origin, sequenced in a study of graft-versus-host responses after intestinal transplantation (dated by TCRdb to the early 2020s). To prepare the library, the immunoSEQ multiplex PCR assay was applied. TCRdb carries this immuneACCESS record with in-frame sequences only. Its versions omit some clonotypes, under half of them owing to an unresolved V gene in the studies checked, with the rest unexplained. The sample table lists tens of thousands of clones, 75% to 90% of them with a count of one. About a sixth of the sample is in the top ten clones. To isolate intraepithelial and lamina propria lymphocytes from graft specimens, dithiothreitol, EDTA incubations and collagenase D digestion were used. Sequences were derived from ileum tissue, sampled around 200 days after intestinal transplant. The receptor source for this set is a human patient who received an intestinal transplant, so some T cells may come from the graft donor.

In nucleotides, the CDR3 is TGTGCCAGCAGTTTGGGATTTAATAATGAAAAACTGTTTTTT. Residues: CASSLGFNNEKLFF. The gene calls are TRBV27 and TRBJ1-4; D remains unclear. CDR1 and CDR2 (germline): MNHEY, SMNVEV (reference sequence). V lost 3 bases, J lost 4 bases, and 9 bases lay in between. This CDR3 region has 14 residues.

This rearrangement joins TRBV7-9 to TRBJ1-1, with a tentative D call TRBD1 (6 bases). The CDR3 length is 14 residues. Trimming stripped 5 bases from V and 1 base from J, with 11 bases between. The germline V gene has CDR1 SEHNR and CDR2 FQNEAQ (reference sequence). The CDR3 here is CASSRGQSNTEAFF. The CDR3 DNA sequence: TGTGCCAGCAGCCGAGGACAGTCGAACACTGAAGCTTTCTTT. Drawing the rest from reference TRBV7-9 and TRBJ1-1, the complete variable domain is DTGVSQNPRHKITKRGQNVTFRCDPISEHNRLYWYRQTLGQGPEFLTYFQNEAQLEKSRLLSDRFSAERPKGSFSTLEIQRTEQGDSAMYLCASSRGQSNTEAFFGQGTRLTVV.

J is TRBJ1-5 and V is TRBV19; D uncertain. Trimming left V 5 bases short and J 6 bases short, with 14 bases between. The CDR3 is 14 residues long. The germline V gene has CDR1 LNHDA and CDR2 SQIVND (reference sequence). The CDR3 reads CASSPSPGTQPQHF. The CDR3, as DNA: TGTGCCAGTAGTCCTAGCCCCGGTACTCAGCCCCAGCATTTT.

The chain links TRBV9 to TRBJ2-3; D possibly matches TRBD1 or TRBD2 (6 bases each). Trimming stripped 3 bases from V and 6 bases from J, with 20 bases between. Germline V lookup: CDR1 SGDLS, CDR2 YYNGEE. The CDR3 loop spans 16 amino acids. The CDR3 sequence is CASSAPKHGGADTQYF. As DNA, the CDR3 is TGTGCCAGCAGCGCTCCCAAGCACGGGGGCGCGGATACGCAGTATTTT.

The chain uses TRBV4-1 and TRBJ2-2; 7 nucleotides match TRBD2. V trimming: 0 bases; J trimming: 6 bases; junction bases outside the gene matches: 10. The CDR3 sequence is 17 residues long. The germline gives CDR1 MGHRA, CDR2 YSYEKL. The CDR3 DNA reads TGCGCCAGCAGCCAAGAATTGACGGCTAGCGGAGCCGGGGAGCTGTTTTTT. The encoded protein is CASSQELTASGAGELFF.

The chain combines TRBV7-9 with TRBJ2-1, with TRBD2 as a possible D gene (6 bases). Trimming removed 1 base at V and 2 bases at J, with 9 bases between. The germline V gene encodes CDR1 SEHNR and CDR2 FQNEAQ (reference sequence). The CDR3 runs 15 residues. For the CDR3, the DNA is TGTGCCAGCAGCTTAGTAGCGGTCCCCTACAATGAGCAGTTCTTC. This codes for CASSLVAVPYNEQFF.

This chain joins TRBV19 and TRBJ2-3; D possibly uses TRBD1 or TRBD2 (5 bases each). Germline V CDR1 and CDR2: LNHDA, SQIVND (reference sequence). The V end was cut by 0 bases, the J end by 3 bases, with 7 bases between. The CDR3 runs to 14 residues. The CDR3 DNA is TGTGCCAGTAGTATAGACGGGGCAACAGATACGCAGTATTTT. Encoded protein: CASSIDGATDTQYF.

This rearrangement joins TRBV15 to TRBJ2-6; 7 bases fit TRBD1. The CDR3 spans 19 residues. V shed 2 bases, J shed 0 bases, and the junction held 10 bases outside the gene matches. CDR1 LNHNV and CDR2 YYDKDF come from the germline V gene (reference sequence). CDR3 amino acids: CATSRPPGQHLSGANVLTF. The CDR3 bases are TGTGCCACCAGCAGACCCCCGGGACAGCACCTCTCTGGGGCCAACGTCCTGACTTTC.

This clone was recorded once. The chain joins TRBV11-1 to TRBJ2-5, with TRBD1 matching 8 bases. This CDR3 spans 16 amino acids. Germline-derived CDR1 and CDR2 are SGHAT and FQDESV (reference sequence). V was clipped by 5 bases and J by 5 bases; unmatched bases: 13. Written as DNA, the CDR3 is TGTGCCAGCAGCCATCCGGTCAGGGGGCGCATGGAGACCCAGTACTTC. Its translation is CASSHPVRGRMETQYF. The entire variable domain, with the rest obtained from reference TRBV11-1 and TRBJ2-5, is as follows: EAEVAQSPRYKITEKSQAVAFWCDPISGHATLYWYRQILGQGPELLVQFQDESVVDDSQLPKDRFSAERLKGVDSTLKIQPAELGDSAMYLCASSHPVRGRMETQYFGPGTRLLVL.

The chain is built from TRBV6-5 and TRBJ2-2; D possibly corresponds to TRBD1 (5 bases). Trimming cost V 0 bases and J 7 bases, with 6 bases left between them. Germline-derived CDR1 and CDR2 are MNHEY and SVGAGI. The CDR3 is 13 residues long. This CDR3 is CASSYSRGGELFF. CDR3 DNA sequence: TGTGCCAGCAGTTACTCAAGGGGCGGGGAGCTGTTTTTT.